This paragraph covers one T cell receptor (beta chain) sequence. Its target is not known. cDNA libraries for TCR beta contained unique molecular identifiers. T cells numbering about 0.95 to 10 million gave rise to about 490,000 cDNA molecules. TCRdb ran MiXCR on the PCR reads and lists one entry per CDR3 protein. The sample holds approximately 690,000 distinct CDR3 sequences, about 60% seen once. The data are from a study of post-analysis software for immune sequencing data. In the study overall: Some patients lacked subtype; others had relapsing-remitting, secondary progressive or progressive-relapsing disease.

Study-level results: The authors found that F measure strongly co-clustered same-batch samples. Roughly 5 TRBV segments (TRBV5-6, TRBV5-1 and TRBV20-1 among them) occurred more frequently in patients than in controls. Compared against controls, patients with multiple sclerosis displayed significantly lower normalized Chao1 diversity.

Germline V lookup: CDR1 SNHLY, CDR2 FYNNEI. Deletions cut 4 bases from V and 2 bases from J, with 10 bases between. There are 14 residues in the CDR3. The sequence came from a girl aged 2 to 9 with multiple sclerosis. The sequenced material came from blood. The chain uses TRBV2 and TRBJ2-3; D gene unclear. The CDR3 nucleotides read TGTGCCAGCAGTGTGGGCGGCCTCACAGATACGCAGTATTTT. It yields the protein CASSVGGLTDTQYF.